The entry that follows covers one T cell receptor beta chain sequence. Antigen specificity is unknown. These data come from a study of STAT3 mutations in large granular lymphocyte leukemia. Findings and limits, study-wide: Every T-LGLL patient had at least one immunodominant TCRbeta clonotype. Clonal expansion was inferred from samples taken at other timepoints.

V lost 4 bases to trimming and J lost 8 bases, with 15 bases between them. Germline V gene sequence: CDR1 SGHRS, CDR2 YFSETQ. There are 14 residues in the CDR3. Libraries were prepared by immunoSEQ multiplex PCR; TCRdb keeps only in-frame clonotypes and omits some of them. Counted here are about 9,000 clones, around nine tenths occurring once; the ten biggest clones make up about four fifths. The chain employs TRBV5-1 and TRBJ1-4; D uncertain. The sequenced sample consisted of peripheral blood mononuclear cells. This TCR was sampled from an older man with T-cell large granular lymphocyte leukemia. Some clones in this sample may be carry-over from other donors' samples. The CDR3 DNA sequence: TGCGCCAGCAGCCTTGGTACAGTTCGGGAAAAACTGTTTTTT. It specifies CASSLGTVREKLFF.